A single sample is the source of the 26 T cell receptor beta chains below, sequenced in a study of blood T cell repertoires in COVID-19. Sequenced by immunoSEQ multiplex PCR; TCRdb stores in-frame clones only, minus some. Altogether fewer than 200,000 clones are present, approximately 87% being singletons, with the ten largest covering around an eighth. Sequenced: peripheral blood. Receptors were obtained from a woman aged 70-85 years with COVID-19, enrolled during active disease.

Only one count was recorded for this clone. V and J are TRBV4-1 and TRBJ2-3; 8 bases are a match to TRBD1. This CDR3 contains 15 residues. Germline CDR1 and CDR2: MGHRA and YSYEKL. After removal of 4 bases from V and 4 bases from J, the junction contained 7 bases not matched to a gene. In DNA, the CDR3 is TGCGCCAGCAGCCCTCAGGGGGCTAGGTCAGATACGCAGTATTTT. It encodes CASSPQGARSDTQYF.

The count of this clone is one. V is TRBV4-1 and J is TRBJ2-5; TRBD2 matches 9 bases. This CDR3 is 17 amino acids long. The germline V gene encodes CDR1 MGHRA and CDR2 YSYEKL. V lost 0 bases and J lost 1; bases outside the gene matches: 6. In nucleotides, the CDR3 is TGCGCCAGCAGCCAAGATCTTGAGACTAGCGGCCAAGAGACCCAGTACTTC. Its protein is CASSQDLETSGQETQYF.

The rearrangement links TRBV3-1 (or the pseudogene TRBV3-2) to TRBJ2-7, with 12 bases that match TRBD2. This CDR3 has 17 residues. V was clipped by 4 bases and J by 0 bases; unmatched bases: 7. CDR1 is LGHDT and CDR2 is YNNKEL in the germline V gene (reference sequence). The CDR3 loop is CASSLRTSGAYSYEQYF. CDR3 sequence (DNA): TGTGCCAGCAGCCTAAGGACTAGCGGGGCGTACTCCTACGAGCAGTACTTC.

V gene TRBV18 combines with J gene TRBJ2-7; 8 bases align to TRBD1. Trimming cost V 0 bases and J 3 bases; bases outside gene matches: 4. The CDR3 consists of 15 residues. Germline values: CDR1 KGHSH, CDR2 LQKENI. The CDR3 sequence: CASSPPTGTGYEQYF. CDR3 DNA: TGTGCCAGCTCACCACCCACGGGGACAGGCTACGAGCAGTACTTC.

The CDR3 bases are TGCGCCAGCAGCCACGGACAGGAGGGGGAGACCCAGTACTTC. It specifies CASSHGQEGETQYF. The chain carries TRBV5-1 and TRBJ2-5, with D perhaps TRBD1 (7 bases). V lost 4 bases and J lost 5, with 15 bases in between. Germline-derived CDR1 and CDR2 are SGHRS and YFSETQ. CDR3 size: 14 residues.

The genes are TRBV10-3 and TRBJ2-7, with D tentatively TRBD1 (6 bases). Germline CDR1 and CDR2: ENHRY and SYGVKD. This CDR3 spans 13 amino acids. Trimming left V 2 bases short and J 6 bases short, with 11 bases between. The CDR3 is CAISERQAAEQYF. The CDR3 nucleotides read TGTGCCATCAGTGAGAGACAGGCGGCCGAGCAGTACTTC.

This clone was counted a single time. The V and J genes are TRBV28 and TRBJ2-5; 8 bases fit TRBD1. The CDR3 sequence is 14 residues long. V trimming: 5 bases; J trimming: 2 bases; junction bases outside the gene matches: 4. The germline gives CDR1 MDHEN, CDR2 SYDVKM. CDR3 DNA sequence: TGTGCCAGCAGTCCTGGACAGGGACAAGAGACCCAGTACTTC. This gives the protein CASSPGQGQETQYF.

This clone is a singleton in its sample. This chain joins TRBV28 and TRBJ2-1, with a tentative D call TRBD2 (6 bases). The CDR3 loop spans 11 amino acids. Between the trimmed V and J ends, which lost 7 bases and 12 bases, there was a span of 13 bases. In germline, CDR1 is MDHEN, CDR2 SYDVKM. The CDR3 spells CASTRGISQFF. The CDR3 region has the DNA TGTGCCAGCACCCGCGGGATATCGCAGTTCTTC.

The rearrangement links TRBV4-1 to TRBJ2-7, with D perhaps matching TRBD2 (6 bases). The CDR3 is 15 residues long. Between the trimmed V and J ends, which lost 3 bases and 3 bases, there was a span of 15 bases. From germline, CDR1 is MGHRA and CDR2 YSYEKL. The DNA of the CDR3 is TGCGCCAGCAGCCACAAGGAGGGAGTAGGCTACGAGCAGTACTTC. It encodes CASSHKEGVGYEQYF.

The gene calls are TRBV5-1 and TRBJ2-5; 9 positions match TRBD1. Germline V CDR1 and CDR2: SGHRS, YFSETQ. V lost 4 bases, J lost 4 bases, and 5 bases stayed unmatched. This CDR3 region has 14 residues. The CDR3 loop is CASSRTGGRETQYF. As DNA, the CDR3 is TGCGCCAGCAGCCGAACAGGGGGCCGAGAGACCCAGTACTTC. Based on the CDR3 plus reference TRBV5-1 and TRBJ2-5, the full variable domain is KAGVTQTPRYLIKTRGQQVTLSCSPISGHRSVSWYQQTPGQGLQFLFEYFSETQRNKGNFPGRFSGRQFSNSRSEMNVSTLELGDSALYLCASSRTGGRETQYFGPGTRLLVL.

The chain combines TRBV3-1 (or the pseudogene TRBV3-2) with TRBJ2-7; 7 bases agree with TRBD1. CDR3 size: 14 residues. Looked up from germline, CDR1 is LGHDT and CDR2 is YNNKEL (reference sequence). Trimming at V came to 3 bases and at J to 9 bases, leaving 11 bases not matched to a gene. CDR3 in DNA: TGTGCCAGCAGCCAGGGACAGTTATCCAGTGGGCAGTACTTC. It encodes CASSQGQLSSGQYF.

The chain uses TRBV25-1 and TRBJ1-1, with D possibly TRBD1 on 6 matching bases. In germline, CDR1 is MGHDK, CDR2 SYGVNS. V lost 6 bases and J lost 11, with 16 bases in between. The CDR3 has 12 residues. DNA of the CDR3: TGTGCCAGCAGGGACAGCCGGTTGAAGGCTTTCTTT. This gives the protein CASRDSRLKAFF.

V usage is TRBV7-6 and J usage is TRBJ2-3; no clear D. The CDR3 is 13 residues long. Trimming took 1 base from V and 5 from J, leaving 7 bases between them. Germline V gene lookup returns CDR1 SGHVS and CDR2 FNYEAQ. CDR3 DNA: TGTGCCAGCAGCTTAGGTCCTATAGATACGCAGTATTTT. Its protein is CASSLGPIDTQYF.

This chain connects TRBV5-1 to TRBJ1-1; D perhaps matches TRBD1 (6 bases). With 4 bases removed from V and 7 bases from J, the gap between germline ends came to 14 bases. The CDR3 loop spans 13 amino acids. CDR1 is SGHRS, CDR2 YFSETQ, per germline. The DNA of the CDR3 is TGCGCCAGCAGCGGTGGACAGCTAGGTGAAGCTTTCTTT. Amino acids: CASSGGQLGEAFF.

The genes are TRBV5-1 and TRBJ2-5, with 9 bases identical to TRBD1. CDR3 length: 14 residues. V shed 6 bases and J 3 bases; nucleotides not matched to a gene: 6. Germline-derived CDR1 and CDR2 are SGHRS and YFSETQ. The CDR3 sequence: CASTSRTGEETQYF. CDR3 nucleotide sequence: TGCGCCAGCACTTCGCGGACAGGGGAAGAGACCCAGTACTTC.

The chain uses TRBV7-9 and TRBJ1-6; tentative D call: TRBD1 (6 bases). The length of the CDR3 is 13 residues. CDR1 is SEHNR, CDR2 FQNEAQ, per germline (reference sequence). Between the trimmed V and J ends, which lost 4 bases and 9 bases, there was a span of 10 bases. In DNA, the CDR3 is TGTGCCAGCAGCTCCCAGGGGAGTTCACCCCTCCACTTT. As protein: CASSSQGSSPLHF.

This sequence joins TRBV7-3 and TRBJ2-5, with TRBD2 identical over 12 bases. Germline-derived CDR1 and CDR2 are SGHTA and FQGTGA. The CDR3 contains 16 residues. V was clipped by 4 bases and J by 5 bases; unmatched bases: 8. For the CDR3, the DNA is TGTGCCAGCAGCTCCGGACTAGCGGGACCAGGGGAGACCCAGTACTTC. Amino acid sequence: CASSSGLAGPGETQYF.

This chain links TRBV6-2 or TRBV6-3 with TRBJ2-7, with D uncertain. This CDR3 has 13 residues. Germline V gene data show CDR1 as MNHEY and CDR2 as SVGEGT. The V end was cut by 2 bases, the J end by 3 bases, with 8 bases between. As DNA, the CDR3 is TGTGCCAGCAGTTACCTTGGAGACTACGAGCAGTACTTC. It codes for CASSYLGDYEQYF.

The chain uses TRBV30 and TRBJ2-1, with 7 bases that match TRBD2. With 3 bases clipped from V and 0 bases from J, the junction kept 5 bases outside the gene matches. Germline V gene lookup returns CDR1 GTSNPN and CDR2 SVGIG (reference sequence). The CDR3 sequence is 15 residues long. In nucleotides, the CDR3 is TGTGCCTGGAGAAGTCGCGGGAGCTCCTACAATGAGCAGTTCTTC. This gives the protein CAWRSRGSSYNEQFF.

This chain connects TRBV10-3 to TRBJ2-1; 8 bases are shared with TRBD2. Germline values: CDR1 ENHRY, CDR2 SYGVKD. The CDR3 contains 14 residues. After removal of 4 bases from V and 2 bases from J, the junction contained 1 base not matched to a gene. Here the CDR3 DNA reads TGTGCCATCAGTGGGCGGGAGGCCTACAATGAGCAGTTCTTC. Its protein product is CAISGREAYNEQFF.

The genes are TRBV30 and TRBJ1-5, with no clear D. There are 15 residues in the CDR3. CDR1 and CDR2 from the germline V gene are GTSNPN and SVGIG (reference sequence). V lost 7 bases and J 0 bases, leaving 16 bases between the germline ends. CDR3 sequence reads: CASTSARYSNQPQHF. The CDR3 DNA reads TGTGCCTCAACAAGTGCCCGTTATAGCAATCAGCCCCAGCATTTT.

The chain couples TRBV28 to TRBJ2-7, with a weak D call TRBD1 (5 bases). This CDR3 has 14 residues. The ends were cut back, 5 bases at V and 1 base at J, with 12 bases in the middle. Germline V gene sequence: CDR1 MDHEN, CDR2 SYDVKM. In nucleotides, the CDR3 is TGTGCCAGCAGTGACAGACCCGAGTCCTACGAGCAGTACTTC. This translates into CASSDRPESYEQYF.

The chain uses TRBV12-3 or TRBV12-4 and TRBJ2-1; the match to TRBD2 covers 14 bases. This CDR3 contains 13 residues. Trimming took 6 bases from V and 9 from J; bases not matched to a gene: 1. CDR3 amino acids: CASRGLAGAEQFF. In nucleotides, the CDR3 is TGTGCCAGCAGGGGACTAGCGGGAGCTGAGCAGTTCTTC.

CDR3 protein: CASSRTSARERAVEQFF. The CDR3 nucleotides are TGCGCCAGCAGCCGTACTAGCGCGAGGGAGAGGGCCGTTGAGCAGTTCTTC. The rearrangement links TRBV4-1 to TRBJ2-1, with 7 bases that match TRBD2. Germline values: CDR1 MGHRA, CDR2 YSYEKL. J was trimmed by 9 bases and V by 4 bases; bases with no gene match: 18. This CDR3 contains 17 residues.

The chain combines TRBV11-2 with TRBJ2-7; possibly TRBD2 for D (6 bases). This CDR3 is 16 amino acids long. V lost 0 bases and J lost 3, with 15 bases in between. Germline CDR1 SGHAT, CDR2 FQNNGV. The CDR3 region has the DNA TGTGCCAGCAGCTTAGATGGTGGACCGGGGGTCTACGAGCAGTACTTC. Its translation: CASSLDGGPGVYEQYF.

The chain combines TRBV30 with TRBJ2-2; TRBD1 is a possible D gene (5 bases). This CDR3 is built from 15 residues. The V end was cut by 1 base, the J end by 7 bases, with 16 bases between. Germline V gene data show CDR1 as GTSNPN and CDR2 as SVGIG (reference sequence). The CDR3 loop is CAWSGGQASIGELFF. CDR3 coding DNA: TGTGCCTGGAGTGGCGGACAAGCTTCTATCGGGGAGCTGTTTTTT. The whole variable domain, filled in from reference TRBV30 and TRBJ2-2, reads SQTIHQWPATLVQPVGSPLSLECTVEGTSNPNLYWYRQAAGRGLQLLFYSVGIGQISSEVPQNLSASRPQDRQFILSSKKLLLSDSGFYLCAWSGGQASIGELFFGEGSRLTVL.